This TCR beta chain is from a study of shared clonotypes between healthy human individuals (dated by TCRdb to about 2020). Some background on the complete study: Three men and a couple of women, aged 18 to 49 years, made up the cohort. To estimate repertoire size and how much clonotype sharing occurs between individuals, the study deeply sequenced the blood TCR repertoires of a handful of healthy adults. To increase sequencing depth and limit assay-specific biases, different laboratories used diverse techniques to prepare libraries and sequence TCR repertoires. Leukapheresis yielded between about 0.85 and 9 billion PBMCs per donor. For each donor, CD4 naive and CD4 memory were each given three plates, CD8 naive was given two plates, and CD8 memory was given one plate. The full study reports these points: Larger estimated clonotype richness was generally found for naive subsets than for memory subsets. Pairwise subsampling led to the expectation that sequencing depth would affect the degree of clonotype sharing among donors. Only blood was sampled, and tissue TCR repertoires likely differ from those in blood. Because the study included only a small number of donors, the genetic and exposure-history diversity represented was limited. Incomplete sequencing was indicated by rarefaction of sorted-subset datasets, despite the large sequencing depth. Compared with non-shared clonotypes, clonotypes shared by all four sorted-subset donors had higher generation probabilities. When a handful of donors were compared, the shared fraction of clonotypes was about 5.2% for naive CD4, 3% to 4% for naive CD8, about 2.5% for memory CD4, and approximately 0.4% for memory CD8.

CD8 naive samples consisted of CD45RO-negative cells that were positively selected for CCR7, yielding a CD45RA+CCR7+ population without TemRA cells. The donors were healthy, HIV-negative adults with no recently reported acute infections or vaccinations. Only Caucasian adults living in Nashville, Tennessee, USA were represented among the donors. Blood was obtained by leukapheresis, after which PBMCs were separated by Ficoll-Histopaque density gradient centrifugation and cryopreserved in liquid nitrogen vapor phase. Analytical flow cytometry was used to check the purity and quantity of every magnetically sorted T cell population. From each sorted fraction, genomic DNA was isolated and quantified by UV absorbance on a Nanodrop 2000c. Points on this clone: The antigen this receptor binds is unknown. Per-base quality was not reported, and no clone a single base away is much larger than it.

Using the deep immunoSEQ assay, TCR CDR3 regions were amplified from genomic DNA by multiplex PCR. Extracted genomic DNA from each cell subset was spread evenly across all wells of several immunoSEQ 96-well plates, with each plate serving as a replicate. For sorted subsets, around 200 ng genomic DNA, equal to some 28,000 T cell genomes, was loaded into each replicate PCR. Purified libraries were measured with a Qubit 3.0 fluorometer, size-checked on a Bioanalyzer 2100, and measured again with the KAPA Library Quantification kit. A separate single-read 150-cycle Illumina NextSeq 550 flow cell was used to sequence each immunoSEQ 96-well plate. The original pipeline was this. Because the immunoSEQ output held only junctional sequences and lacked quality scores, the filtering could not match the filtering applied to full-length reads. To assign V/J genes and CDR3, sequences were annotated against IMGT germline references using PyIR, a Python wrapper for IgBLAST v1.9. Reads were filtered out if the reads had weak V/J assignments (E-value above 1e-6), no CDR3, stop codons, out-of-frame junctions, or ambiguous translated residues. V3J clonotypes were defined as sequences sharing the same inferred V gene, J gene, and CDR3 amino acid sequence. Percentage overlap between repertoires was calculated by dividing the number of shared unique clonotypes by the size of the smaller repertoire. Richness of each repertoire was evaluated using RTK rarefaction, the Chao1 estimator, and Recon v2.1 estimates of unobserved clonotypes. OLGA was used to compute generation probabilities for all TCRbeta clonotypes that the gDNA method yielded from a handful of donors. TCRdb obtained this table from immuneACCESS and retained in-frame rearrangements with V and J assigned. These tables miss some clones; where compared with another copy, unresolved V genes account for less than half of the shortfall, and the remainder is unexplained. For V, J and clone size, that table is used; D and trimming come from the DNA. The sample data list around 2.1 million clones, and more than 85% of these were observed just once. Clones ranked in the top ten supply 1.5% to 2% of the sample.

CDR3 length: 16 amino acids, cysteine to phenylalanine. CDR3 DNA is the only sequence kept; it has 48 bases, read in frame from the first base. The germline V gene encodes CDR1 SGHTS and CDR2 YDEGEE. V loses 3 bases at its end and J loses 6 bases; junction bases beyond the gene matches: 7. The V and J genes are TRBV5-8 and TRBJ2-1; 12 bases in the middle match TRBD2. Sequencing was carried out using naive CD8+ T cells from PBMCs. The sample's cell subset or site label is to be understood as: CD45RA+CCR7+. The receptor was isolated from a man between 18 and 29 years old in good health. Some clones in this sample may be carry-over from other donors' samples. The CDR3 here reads CASSWASGRASNEQFF. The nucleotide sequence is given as TGTGCCAGCAGCTGGGCTAGCGGGAGGGCCAGCAATGAGCAGTTCTTC.